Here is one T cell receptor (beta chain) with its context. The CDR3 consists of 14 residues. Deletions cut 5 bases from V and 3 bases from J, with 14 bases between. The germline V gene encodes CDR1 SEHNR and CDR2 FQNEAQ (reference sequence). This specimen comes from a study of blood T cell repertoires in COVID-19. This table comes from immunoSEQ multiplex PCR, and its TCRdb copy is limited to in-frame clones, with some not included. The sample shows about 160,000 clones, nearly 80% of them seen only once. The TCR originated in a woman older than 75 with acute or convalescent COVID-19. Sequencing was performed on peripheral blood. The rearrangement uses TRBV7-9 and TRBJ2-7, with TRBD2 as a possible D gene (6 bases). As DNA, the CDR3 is TGTGCCAGCAGCATACGCGGGGTCGACTACGAGCAGTACTTC. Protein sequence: CASSIRGVDYEQYF. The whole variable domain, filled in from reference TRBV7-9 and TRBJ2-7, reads DTGVSQNPRHKITKRGQNVTFRCDPISEHNRLYWYRQTLGQGPEFLTYFQNEAQLEKSRLLSDRFSAERPKGSFSTLEIQRTEQGDSAMYLCASSIRGVDYEQYFGPGTRLTVT.